One and the same sample provided the 2 T cell receptor beta chains below, sequenced in a study of blood T cell repertoires in COVID-19. This table comes from immunoSEQ multiplex PCR, and its TCRdb copy is limited to in-frame clones, with some not included. The table includes under 500,000 clones, roughly 89% detected once. The specimen sequenced was peripheral blood. Receptors originate from a woman in her twenties or thirties with acute or convalescent COVID-19.

The genes are TRBV5-1 and TRBJ1-6, with D unclear. The CDR3 has 14 residues. CDR1 is SGHRS, CDR2 YFSETQ, per germline. Trimming shortened V by 0 bases and J by 4 bases, and 5 bases separated the two germline ends. The chain's CDR3 is CASSLGEYNSPLHF. The CDR3 bases are TGCGCCAGCAGCTTGGGGGAGTATAATTCACCCCTCCACTTT.

The chain joins TRBV4-1 to TRBJ2-7, with D unclear. The CDR3 is made up of 13 amino acids. Trimming removed 1 base at V and 4 bases at J, with 8 bases between. Germline values: CDR1 MGHRA, CDR2 YSYEKL. CDR3: CASSQAPGYEQYF. CDR3 bases: TGCGCCAGCAGCCAAGCCCCCGGGTACGAGCAGTACTTC.